This T cell receptor beta chain was profiled in a study of shared clonotypes between healthy human individuals. Points from the study as a whole: Sampling included only blood; tissue repertoires likely differ.

CD45RA+ naive and CD45RA-negative memory subsets were separated from CD4+ cells. Profiled with immunoSEQ multiplex PCR; TCRdb holds only in-frame clones, not every one. Among 2 million to 2.5 million clones listed, about 95% were seen once. Concerning this clone itself: The antigen is unknown.

The sequenced sample was naive CD4+ T cells sorted from blood. Described subset: CD45RA+ positively selected. The receptor comes from a man aged 18 to 29 in good health.

The CDR3 sequence is CAISESTGRLEAFF. In nucleotides, the CDR3 is TGTGCCATCAGTGAGTCGACAGGCCGACTTGAAGCTTTCTTT. The chain combines TRBV10-3 with TRBJ1-1; TRBD1 might be the D (6 bases). V was pared by 0 bases and J by 7 bases, with 12 bases between. There are 14 residues in the CDR3. CDR1 ENHRY and CDR2 SYGVKD come from the germline V gene.